This TCR beta chain was sequenced in a study of blood T cell dynamics during melanoma immunotherapy. Study results and limitations: A W3 rise in cfDNA rearrangement score marked disease control, not progression.

Each cfDNA sample used a fixed 40 ng of plasma cell-free DNA. The data were produced by immunoSEQ multiplex PCR, yet TCRdb's version contains in-frame clones alone and is incomplete. This sample has about 190 clones, with approximately 78% found just once. Trimming took off 1 base at V and 6 bases at J, with 12 bases between the two ends. This CDR3 has 14 amino acids. The V gene's germline CDR1 is SGDLS and CDR2 YYNGEE. With regard to this clone: Its antigen is as yet unknown.

The time point is: pre-treatment baseline. Blood was drawn before treatment and at week 3 after checkpoint blockade. The receptor's source is a human donor with melanoma. This chain uses TRBV9 with TRBJ2-3, with unresolved D. Source: cell-free DNA from blood, taken from a patient treated with checkpoint blockade. This chain's CDR3 is CASSVNTATDTQYF. CDR3 bases: TGTGCCAGCAGCGTAAACACCGCGACGGATACGCAGTATTTT.